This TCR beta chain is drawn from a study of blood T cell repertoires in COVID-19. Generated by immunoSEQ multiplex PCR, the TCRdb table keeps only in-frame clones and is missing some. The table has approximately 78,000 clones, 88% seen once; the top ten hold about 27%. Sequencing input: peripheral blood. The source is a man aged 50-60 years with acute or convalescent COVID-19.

The CDR3 nucleotides are TGTGCCAGCTCCACAGTTACAGGGTACACAGATACGCAGTATTTT. Residues: CASSTVTGYTDTQYF. V and J are TRBV18 and TRBJ2-3; the D gene is possibly TRBD1 (6 bases). V was clipped by 6 bases and J by 2 bases, with 15 bases between them. CDR1 and CDR2 (germline): KGHSH, LQKENI. CDR3 length: 15 amino acids.